This T cell receptor beta chain was recovered during a study of blood T cell repertoires in COVID-19. Overall study context: COVID-19 samples, acute and convalescent, were from the United States, Italy and Spain. The analysed material was cDNA or gDNA that came from T cells, B-cell-depleted T cells, or PBMCs.

This CDR3 is built from 14 residues. CDR1 is SGHDT and CDR2 is YYEEEE in the germline V gene. With V trimmed by 4 bases and J by 4 bases, 7 bases remained unmatched. Original analysis: Using reference gene primer amplification, nucleated cell counts were estimated. Produced via immunoSEQ multiplex PCR; TCRdb's table is partial and in-frame only. That table is the source of V, J and clone size, and D and trimming were worked out from the DNA. The data contain about 120,000 clones, 85% to 90% of them singletons. The receptor's source is a man aged 55 to 70 with acute or convalescent COVID-19. The source material was peripheral blood. The chain uses TRBV5-6 and TRBJ1-1; 7 nucleotides agree with TRBD1. Here the CDR3 DNA reads TGTGCCAGCAGCCTTGGGACAGCAGGCACTGAAGCTTTCTTT. Protein product: CASSLGTAGTEAFF.